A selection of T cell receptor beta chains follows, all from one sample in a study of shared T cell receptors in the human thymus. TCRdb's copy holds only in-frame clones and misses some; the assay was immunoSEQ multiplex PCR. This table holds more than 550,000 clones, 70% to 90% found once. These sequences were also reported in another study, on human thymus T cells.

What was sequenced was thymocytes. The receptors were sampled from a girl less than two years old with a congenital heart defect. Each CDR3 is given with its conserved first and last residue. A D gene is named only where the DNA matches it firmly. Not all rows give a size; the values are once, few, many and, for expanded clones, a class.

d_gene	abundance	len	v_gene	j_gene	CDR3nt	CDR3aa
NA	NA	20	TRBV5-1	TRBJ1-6	TGCGCCAGCAGCTTGGTCGCAGGCGGGGTGAAAAGCTCCTATAATTCACCCCTCCACTTT	CASSLVAGGVKSSYNSPLHF
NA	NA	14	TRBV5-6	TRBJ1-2	TGTGCCAGCAGCTTGGAGCTGGACACCTATGGCTACACCTTC	CASSLELDTYGYTF
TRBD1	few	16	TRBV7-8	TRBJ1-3	TGTGCCAGCAGCTTAGAGGCCGGACAGGGTCGGAACACCATATATTTT	CASSLEAGQGRNTIYF
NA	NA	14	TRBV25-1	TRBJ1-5	TGTGCCAGCAGTGAACCAGGGGTTGATCAGCCCCAGCATTTT	CASSEPGVDQPQHF
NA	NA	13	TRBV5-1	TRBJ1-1	TGCGCCAGCAGCTTGGGGGGGGTTAATGAAGCTTTCTTT	CASSLGGVNEAFF
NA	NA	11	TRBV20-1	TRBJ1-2	TGCAGTGCTAGCAAGCGGGAAGGCTACACCTTC	CSASKREGYTF
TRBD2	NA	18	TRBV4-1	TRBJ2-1	TGCGCCAGCAGCCAAGCCTTACTGACTAGCGGGGGGGCCCATGAGCAGTTCTTC	CASSQALLTSGGAHEQFF
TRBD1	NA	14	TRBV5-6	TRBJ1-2	TGTGCCAGCAGCGCGACAGGGTTTAACTATGGCTACACCTTC	CASSATGFNYGYTF
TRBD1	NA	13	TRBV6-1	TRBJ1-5	TGTGCCAGCAGTCGACAGGGCGGTCAGCCCCAGCATTTT	CASSRQGGQPQHF
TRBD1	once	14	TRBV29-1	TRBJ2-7	TGCAGCGTTAACCAACAGGGGGGATCCTACGAGCAGTACTTC	CSVNQQGGSYEQYF
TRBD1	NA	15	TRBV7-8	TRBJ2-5	TGTGCCAGCAGCCCGTTCGACAGGGGGCAGGAGACCCAGTACTTC	CASSPFDRGQETQYF
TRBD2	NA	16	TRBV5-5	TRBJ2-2	TGTGCCAGCAGCCCTTGGCTAGCGGGGGGGGCTGGGGAGCTGTTTTTT	CASSPWLAGGAGELFF
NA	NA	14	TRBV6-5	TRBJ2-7	TGTGCCAGCAGTTACCATCGGGGTCCGGGGGAGCAGTACTTC	CASSYHRGPGEQYF
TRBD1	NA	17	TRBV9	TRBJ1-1	TGTGCCAGCAGCGTAGTACCGGAGACAGGGCCGAGCACTGAAGCTTTCTTT	CASSVVPETGPSTEAFF
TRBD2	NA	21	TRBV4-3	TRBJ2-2	TGCGCCAGCAGCCAAGAGGACCCGTGGATGGAGCGGGGGGCCGACACCGGGGAGCTGTTTTTT	CASSQEDPWMERGADTGELFF
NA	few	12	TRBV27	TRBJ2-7	TGTGCCAGCAGTTCTAGGGGCTACGAGCAGTACTTC	CASSSRGYEQYF
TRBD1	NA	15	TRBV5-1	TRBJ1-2	TGCGCCAGCAGCTTGGAGGGACAGGGGGCGCAGGGCTACACCTTC	CASSLEGQGAQGYTF
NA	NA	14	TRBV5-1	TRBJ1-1	TGCGCCAGCAGCTTGCAGGGCCCGTCACGCGTGGCTTTCTTT	CASSLQGPSRVAFF
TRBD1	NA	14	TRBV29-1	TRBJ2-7	TGCAGCGTAGCCCGGGACAGACAGAACTACGAGCAGTACTTC	CSVARDRQNYEQYF
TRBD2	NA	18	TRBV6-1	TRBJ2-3	TGTGCCAGCAGTGGGGACTACCCCACAACCCACCACACAGATACGCAGTATTTT	CASSGDYPTTHHTDTQYF
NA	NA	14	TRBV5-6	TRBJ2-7	TGTGCCAGCAGAAGGACATTCCACTCCTACGAGCAGTACTTC	CASRRTFHSYEQYF
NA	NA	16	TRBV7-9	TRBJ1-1	TGTGCCAGCAGCCTCCAGACCGACACCCTGAACACTGAAGCTTTCTTT	CASSLQTDTLNTEAFF
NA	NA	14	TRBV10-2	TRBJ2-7	TGCGCCAGCAGTGAGTCGTTCAGATCCTACGAGCAGTACTTC	CASSESFRSYEQYF
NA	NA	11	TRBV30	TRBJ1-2	TGTTCGGGGGGGCGCCCCCATGGCTACACCTTC	CSGGRPHGYTF
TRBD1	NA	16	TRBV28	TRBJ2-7	TGTGCCAGCAGTTTGGCTTACAGGGGCCTCTCCTACGAGCAGTACTTC	CASSLAYRGLSYEQYF
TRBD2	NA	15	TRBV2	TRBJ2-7	TGTGCCTATAAGCTTAGGCCCGGGGGGTATTACGAGCAGTACTTC	CAYKLRPGGYYEQYF
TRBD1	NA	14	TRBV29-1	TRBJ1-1	TGCAGCGCAAAGACAGGGGGCCTGAACACTGAAGCTTTCTTT	CSAKTGGLNTEAFF
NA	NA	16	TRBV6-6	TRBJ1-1	TGTGCCAGCAGTTACTCTTCCTTGGGACAAAACACTGAAGCTTTCTTT	CASSYSSLGQNTEAFF
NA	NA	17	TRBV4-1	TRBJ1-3	TGCGCCAGCAGTCACCGCGGTCAGGGAACTTCTGGAAACACCATATATTTT	CASSHRGQGTSGNTIYF
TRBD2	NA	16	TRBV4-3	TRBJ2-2	TGCGCCAGCAGCCAAGATCGGCGGGGGAAGGGCGGGGAGCTGTTTTTT	CASSQDRRGKGGELFF
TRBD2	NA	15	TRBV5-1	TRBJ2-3	TGCGCCAGCAGCTCGCAAGCGGGGGCCACAGATACGCAGTATTTT	CASSSQAGATDTQYF
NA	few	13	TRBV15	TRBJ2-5	TGTGCCACCAGCAGAGGCGCCGAAGAGACCCAGTACTTC	CATSRGAEETQYF